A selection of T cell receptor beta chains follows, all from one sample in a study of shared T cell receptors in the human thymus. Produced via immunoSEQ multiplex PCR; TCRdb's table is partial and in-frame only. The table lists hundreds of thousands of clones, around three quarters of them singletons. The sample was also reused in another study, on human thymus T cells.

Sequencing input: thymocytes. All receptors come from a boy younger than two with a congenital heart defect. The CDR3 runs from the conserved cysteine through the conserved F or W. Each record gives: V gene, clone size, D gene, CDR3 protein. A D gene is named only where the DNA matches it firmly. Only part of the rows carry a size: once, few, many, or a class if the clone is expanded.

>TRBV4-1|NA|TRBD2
CASSQDWASGVVDETYEQYF
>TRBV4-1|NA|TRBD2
CASSPRAGGPGTDTQYF
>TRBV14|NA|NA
CASSSPRQDFSSGNTIYF
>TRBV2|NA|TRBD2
CASSDRTSGRARTGELFF
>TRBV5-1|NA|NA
CASAPGRDPGELFF
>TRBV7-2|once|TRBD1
CASSVRAERQGAEDGYTF
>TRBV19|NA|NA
CASSIDQETHTQYF
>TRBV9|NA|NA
CASSSRGTHTDTQYF
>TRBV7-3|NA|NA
CASSSYAKKSYGYTF
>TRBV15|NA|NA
CATSRAQGWPEAFF
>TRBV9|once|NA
CASSVLGGQETQYF
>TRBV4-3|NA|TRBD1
CASSQEWRGQGQETQYF
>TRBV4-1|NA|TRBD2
CASSPLRENEFNEQFF
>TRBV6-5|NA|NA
CASSYTNRENTEAFF
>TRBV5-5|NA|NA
CASSEQQGFPHEQYF
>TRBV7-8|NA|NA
CASVGSGSYEQYF
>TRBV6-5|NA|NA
CASSYKTGELFF
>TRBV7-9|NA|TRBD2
CASSPGLAGDPYEQYF
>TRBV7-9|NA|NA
CASSLAHAASYEQYF
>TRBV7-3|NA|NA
CASSPYPAAHNNEQFF